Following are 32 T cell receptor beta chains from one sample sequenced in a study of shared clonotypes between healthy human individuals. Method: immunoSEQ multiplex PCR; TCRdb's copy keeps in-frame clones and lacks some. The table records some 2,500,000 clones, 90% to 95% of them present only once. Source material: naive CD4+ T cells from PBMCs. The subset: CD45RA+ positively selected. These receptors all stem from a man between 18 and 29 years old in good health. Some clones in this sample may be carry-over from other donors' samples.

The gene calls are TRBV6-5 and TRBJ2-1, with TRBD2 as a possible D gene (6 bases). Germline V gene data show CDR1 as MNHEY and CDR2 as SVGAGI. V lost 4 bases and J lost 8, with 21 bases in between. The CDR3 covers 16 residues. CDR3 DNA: TGTGCCAGCAGTTTTTTCGGGACCGGAGGGTCGGATGAGCAGTTCTTC. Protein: CASSFFGTGGSDEQFF.

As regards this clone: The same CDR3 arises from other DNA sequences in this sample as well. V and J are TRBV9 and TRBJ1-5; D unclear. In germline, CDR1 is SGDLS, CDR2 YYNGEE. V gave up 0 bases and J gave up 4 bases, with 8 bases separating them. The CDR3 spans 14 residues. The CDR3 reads CASSVGSGNQPQHF. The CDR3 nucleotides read TGTGCCAGCAGCGTAGGCAGTGGGAATCAGCCCCAGCATTTT.

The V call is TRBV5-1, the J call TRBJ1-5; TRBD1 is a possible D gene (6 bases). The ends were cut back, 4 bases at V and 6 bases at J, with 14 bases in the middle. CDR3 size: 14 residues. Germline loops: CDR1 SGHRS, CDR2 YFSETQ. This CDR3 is CASSPGQGTQPQHF. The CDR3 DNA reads TGCGCCAGCAGCCCAGGGCAGGGGACTCAGCCCCAGCATTTT.

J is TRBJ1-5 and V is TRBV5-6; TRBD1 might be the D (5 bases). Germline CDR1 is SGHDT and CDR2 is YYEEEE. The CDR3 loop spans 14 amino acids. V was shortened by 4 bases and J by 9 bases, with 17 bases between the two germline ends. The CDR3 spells CASSLGTVGRPQHF. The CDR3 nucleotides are TGTGCCAGCAGCCTGGGGACGGTGGGGCGGCCCCAGCATTTT.

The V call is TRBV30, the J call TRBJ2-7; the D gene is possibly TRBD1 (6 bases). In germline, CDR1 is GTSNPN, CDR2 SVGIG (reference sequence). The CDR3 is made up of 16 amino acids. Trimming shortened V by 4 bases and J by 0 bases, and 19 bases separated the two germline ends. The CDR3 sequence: CAWIPSRGRGSYEQYF. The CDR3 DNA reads TGTGCCTGGATTCCCTCCCGAGGCAGGGGCTCCTACGAGCAGTACTTC.

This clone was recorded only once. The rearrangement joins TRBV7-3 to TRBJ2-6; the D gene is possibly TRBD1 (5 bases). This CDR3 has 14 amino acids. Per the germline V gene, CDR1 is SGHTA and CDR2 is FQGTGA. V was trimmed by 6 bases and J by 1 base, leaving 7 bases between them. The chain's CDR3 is CASRAGSGANVLTF. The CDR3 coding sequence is TGTGCCAGCAGGGCAGGGTCTGGGGCCAACGTCCTGACTTTC.

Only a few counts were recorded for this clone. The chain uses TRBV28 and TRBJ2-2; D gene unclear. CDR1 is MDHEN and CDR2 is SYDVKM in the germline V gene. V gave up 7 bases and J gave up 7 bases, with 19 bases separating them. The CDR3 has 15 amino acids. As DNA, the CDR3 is TGTGCCAGCATGTGGGCGATAGTTGGCCGCGGGGAGCTGTTTTTT. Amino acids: CASMWAIVGRGELFF.

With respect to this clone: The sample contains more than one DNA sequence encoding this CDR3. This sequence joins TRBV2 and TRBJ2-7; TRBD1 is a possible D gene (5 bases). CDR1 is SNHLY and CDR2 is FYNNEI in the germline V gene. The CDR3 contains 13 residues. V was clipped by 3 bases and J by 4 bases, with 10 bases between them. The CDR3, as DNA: TGTGCCAGCAGTGAGGGCAGGGCGTACGAGCAGTACTTC. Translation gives CASSEGRAYEQYF.

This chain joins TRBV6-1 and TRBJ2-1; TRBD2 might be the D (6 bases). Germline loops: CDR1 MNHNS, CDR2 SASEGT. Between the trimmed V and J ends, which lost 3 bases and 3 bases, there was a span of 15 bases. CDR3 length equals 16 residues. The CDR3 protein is CASSDLPQGLYNEQFF. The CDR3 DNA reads TGTGCCAGCAGTGACCTTCCCCAGGGACTCTACAATGAGCAGTTCTTC.

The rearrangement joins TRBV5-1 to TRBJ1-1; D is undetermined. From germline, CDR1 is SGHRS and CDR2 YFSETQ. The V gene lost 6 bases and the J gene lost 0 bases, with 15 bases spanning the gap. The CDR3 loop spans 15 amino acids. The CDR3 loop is CASNQNFGVNTEAFF. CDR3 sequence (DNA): TGCGCCAGCAATCAAAACTTTGGAGTGAACACTGAAGCTTTCTTT.

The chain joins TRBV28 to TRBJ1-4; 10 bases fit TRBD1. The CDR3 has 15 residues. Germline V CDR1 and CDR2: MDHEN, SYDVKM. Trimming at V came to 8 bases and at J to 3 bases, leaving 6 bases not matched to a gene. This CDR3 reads CASCRDRGSNEKLFF. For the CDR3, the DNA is TGTGCCAGCTGCCGGGACAGGGGATCTAATGAAAAACTGTTTTTT.

CDR3 amino acids: CASSHLGQGSNEQFF. As DNA, the CDR3 is TGCGCCAGCAGCCACTTGGGACAGGGGAGCAATGAGCAGTTCTTC. J is TRBJ2-1 and V is TRBV4-1, with TRBD1 matching over 10 bases. The germline CDR1 and CDR2 sequences are MGHRA and YSYEKL. V dropped 3 bases and J dropped 6; count of bases not matched to a gene: 5. There are 15 residues in the CDR3.

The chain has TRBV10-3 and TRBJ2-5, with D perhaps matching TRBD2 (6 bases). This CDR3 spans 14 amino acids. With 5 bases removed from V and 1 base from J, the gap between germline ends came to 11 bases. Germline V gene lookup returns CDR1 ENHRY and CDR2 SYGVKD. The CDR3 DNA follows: TGTGCCATCAGTAATTCGACTAGCCAAGAGACCCAGTACTTC. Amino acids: CAISNSTSQETQYF.

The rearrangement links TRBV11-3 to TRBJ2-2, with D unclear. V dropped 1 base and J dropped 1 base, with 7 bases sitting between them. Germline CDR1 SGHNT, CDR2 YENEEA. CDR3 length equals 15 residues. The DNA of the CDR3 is TGTGCCAGCAGCTTAGCAGACGGGAACACCGGGGAGCTGTTTTTT. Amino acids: CASSLADGNTGELFF.

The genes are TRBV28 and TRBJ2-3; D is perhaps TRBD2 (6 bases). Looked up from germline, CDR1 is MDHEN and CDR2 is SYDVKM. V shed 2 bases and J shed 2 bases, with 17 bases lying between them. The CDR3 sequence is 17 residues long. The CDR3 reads CASSLGGTVGLTDTQYF. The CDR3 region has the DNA TGTGCCAGCAGTTTAGGCGGGACGGTGGGACTCACAGATACGCAGTATTTT.

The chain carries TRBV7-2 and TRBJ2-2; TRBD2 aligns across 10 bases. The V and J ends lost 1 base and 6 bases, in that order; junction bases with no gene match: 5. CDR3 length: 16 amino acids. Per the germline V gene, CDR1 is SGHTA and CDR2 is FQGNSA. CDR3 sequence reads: CASSLGLAGVSGELFF. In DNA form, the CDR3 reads TGTGCCAGCAGCTTAGGGCTAGCGGGAGTTTCCGGGGAGCTGTTTTTT.

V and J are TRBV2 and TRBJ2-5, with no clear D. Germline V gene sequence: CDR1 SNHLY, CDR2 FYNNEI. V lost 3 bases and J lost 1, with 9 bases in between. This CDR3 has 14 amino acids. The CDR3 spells CASSELTTQETQYF. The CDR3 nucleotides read TGTGCCAGCAGTGAGTTGACAACCCAAGAGACCCAGTACTTC.

This CDR3 is CATGQTYNEQFF. DNA of the CDR3: TGTGCCACAGGACAGACCTACAATGAGCAGTTCTTC. This rearrangement joins TRBV10-3 to TRBJ2-1, with D possibly being TRBD1 (6 bases). Germline V gives CDR1 ENHRY, CDR2 SYGVKD. V was cut by 10 bases and J by 2 bases, with 9 bases left in between. This CDR3 contains 12 residues.

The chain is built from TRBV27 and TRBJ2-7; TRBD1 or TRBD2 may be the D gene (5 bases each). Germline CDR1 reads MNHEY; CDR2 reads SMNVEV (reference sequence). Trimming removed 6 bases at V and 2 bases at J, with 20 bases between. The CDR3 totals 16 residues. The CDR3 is CASRVVFGTAPYEQYF. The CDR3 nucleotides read TGTGCCAGCAGGGTCGTGTTTGGGACGGCCCCCTACGAGCAGTACTTC.

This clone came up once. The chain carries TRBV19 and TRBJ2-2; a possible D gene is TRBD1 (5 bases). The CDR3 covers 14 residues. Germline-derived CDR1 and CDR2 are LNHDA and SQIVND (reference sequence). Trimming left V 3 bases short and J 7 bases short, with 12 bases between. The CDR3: CASSMWQGGGELFF. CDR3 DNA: TGTGCCAGTAGTATGTGGCAGGGCGGCGGGGAGCTGTTTTTT. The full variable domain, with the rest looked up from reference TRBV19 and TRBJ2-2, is DGGITQSPKYLFRKEGQNVTLSCEQNLNHDAMYWYRQDPGQGLRLIYYSQIVNDFQKGDIAEGYSVSREKKESFPLTVTSAQKNPTAFYLCASSMWQGGGELFFGEGSRLTVL.

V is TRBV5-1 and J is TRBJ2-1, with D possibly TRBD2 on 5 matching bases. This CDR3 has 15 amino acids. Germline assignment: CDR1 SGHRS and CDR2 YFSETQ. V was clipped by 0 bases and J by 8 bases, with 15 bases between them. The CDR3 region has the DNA TGCGCCAGCAGCTTGGCCGCGGGCGTACTCGATGAGCAGTTCTTC. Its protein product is CASSLAAGVLDEQFF.

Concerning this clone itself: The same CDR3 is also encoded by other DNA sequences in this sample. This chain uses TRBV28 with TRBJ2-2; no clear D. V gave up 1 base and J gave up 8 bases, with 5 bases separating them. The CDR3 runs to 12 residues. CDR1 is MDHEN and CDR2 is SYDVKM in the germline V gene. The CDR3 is CASSLLSGELFF. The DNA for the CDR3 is TGTGCCAGCAGTTTATTAAGTGGGGAGCTGTTTTTT. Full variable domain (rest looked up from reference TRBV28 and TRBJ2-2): DVKVTQSSRYLVKRTGEKVFLECVQDMDHENMFWYRQDPGLGLRLIYFSYDVKMKEKGDIPEGYSVSREKKERFSLILESASTNQTSMYLCASSLLSGELFFGEGSRLTVL.

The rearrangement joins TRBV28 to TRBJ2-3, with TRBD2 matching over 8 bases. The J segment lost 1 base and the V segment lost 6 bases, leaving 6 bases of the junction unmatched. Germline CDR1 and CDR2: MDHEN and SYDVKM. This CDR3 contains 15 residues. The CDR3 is CASSRSGVGTDTQYF. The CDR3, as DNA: TGTGCCAGCAGCCGTAGCGGGGTCGGCACAGATACGCAGTATTTT.

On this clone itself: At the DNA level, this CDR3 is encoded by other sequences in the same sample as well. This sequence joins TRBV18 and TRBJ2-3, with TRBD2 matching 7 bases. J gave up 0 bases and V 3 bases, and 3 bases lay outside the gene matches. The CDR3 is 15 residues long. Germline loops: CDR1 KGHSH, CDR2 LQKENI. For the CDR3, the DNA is TGTGCCAGCTCACCGGCTAGCGGTAGCACAGATACGCAGTATTTT. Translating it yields CASSPASGSTDTQYF.

The CDR3 reads CASSSFQGANIQYF. CDR3 nucleotides: TGTGCCAGCAGCTCCTTTCAGGGGGCAAACATTCAGTACTTC. The chain carries TRBV5-4 and TRBJ2-4; 8 positions match TRBD1. V was clipped by 3 bases and J by 6 bases; unmatched bases: 5. This CDR3 has 14 amino acids. Germline CDR1 and CDR2: SGHNT and YYREEE (reference sequence).

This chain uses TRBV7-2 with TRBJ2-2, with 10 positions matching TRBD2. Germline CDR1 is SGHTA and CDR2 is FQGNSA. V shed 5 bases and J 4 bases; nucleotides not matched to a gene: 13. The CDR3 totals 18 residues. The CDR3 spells CASSTGASGSLGTGELFF. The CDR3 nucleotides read TGTGCCAGCAGCACAGGCGCTAGCGGGAGTCTAGGCACCGGGGAGCTGTTTTTT.

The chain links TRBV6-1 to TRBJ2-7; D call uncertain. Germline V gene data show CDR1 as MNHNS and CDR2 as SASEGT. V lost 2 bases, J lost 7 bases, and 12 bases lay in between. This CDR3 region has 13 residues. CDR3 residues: CASSEKGLSEQYF. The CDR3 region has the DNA TGTGCCAGCAGTGAAAAAGGGTTGAGTGAGCAGTACTTC.

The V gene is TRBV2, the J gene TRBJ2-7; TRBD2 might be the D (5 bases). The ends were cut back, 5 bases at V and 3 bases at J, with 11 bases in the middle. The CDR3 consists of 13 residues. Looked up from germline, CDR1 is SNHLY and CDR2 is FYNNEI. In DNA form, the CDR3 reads TGTGCCAGCAGTTACTTAGCGAACTACGAGCAGTACTTC. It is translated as CASSYLANYEQYF.

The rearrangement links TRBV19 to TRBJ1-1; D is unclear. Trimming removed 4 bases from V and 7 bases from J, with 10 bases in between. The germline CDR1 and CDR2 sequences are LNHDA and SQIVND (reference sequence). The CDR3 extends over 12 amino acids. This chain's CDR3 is CASSTPPLEAFF. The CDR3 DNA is TGTGCCAGTAGTACCCCCCCTCTTGAAGCTTTCTTT.

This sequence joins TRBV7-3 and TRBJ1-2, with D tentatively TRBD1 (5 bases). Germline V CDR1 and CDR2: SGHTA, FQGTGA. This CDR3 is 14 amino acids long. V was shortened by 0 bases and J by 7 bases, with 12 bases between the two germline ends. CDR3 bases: TGTGCCAGCAGCTTAACGGAGGGGAGGGCTGGCTACACCTTC. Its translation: CASSLTEGRAGYTF.

The CDR3 bases are TGTGCCAGCAGTCAGGGGCGCCAAGAGACCCAGTACTTC. It is translated as CASSQGRQETQYF. The V call is TRBV27, the J call TRBJ2-5, with D possibly being TRBD1 (6 bases). The CDR3 contains 13 residues. Germline loops: CDR1 MNHEY, CDR2 SMNVEV (reference sequence). Between the trimmed V and J ends, which lost 5 bases and 1 base, there was a span of 8 bases.

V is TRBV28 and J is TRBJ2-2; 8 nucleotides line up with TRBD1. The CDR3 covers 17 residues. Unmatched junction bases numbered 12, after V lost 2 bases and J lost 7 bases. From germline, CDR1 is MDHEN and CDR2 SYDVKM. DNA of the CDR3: TGTGCCAGCAGTTTAAGACCGGGGGCAGGGGGCAACGGGGAGCTGTTTTTT. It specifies CASSLRPGAGGNGELFF.